This T cell receptor beta chain was found in a study of CD8+CD57+ T cells in acquired aplastic anemia. Profiling of TCR beta VDJ combinations and CDR3 sequences used genomic DNA as template. TCRdb used MiXCR to reprocess the reads, holding one entry per CDR3 protein. The sample records 450,000 to 600,000 distinct CDR3 sequences, roughly 34% being singletons. CDR1 and CDR2 from the germline V gene are SGHKS and YYEKEE (reference sequence). The CDR3 length is 15 residues. For sequencing, patients were chosen who had shown expansion of CD8+CD57+ cells by flow cytometry. Comment on this clonotype: This may come from a read error, since a much larger clone is one base off.

The rearrangement uses TRBV5-5 and TRBJ1-2; 9 nucleotides line up with TRBD1. This TCR came from a human donor with aplastic anemia. The specimen was sorted CD4+, CD8+, or CD8+CD57+ T cells (not recorded which) from PBMCs. The chain's CDR3 is CAGSLDGGQGYGYTF. The CDR3 bases are TGTGCCGGCAGCTTGGATGGAGGACAGGGGTATGGCTACACCTTC.